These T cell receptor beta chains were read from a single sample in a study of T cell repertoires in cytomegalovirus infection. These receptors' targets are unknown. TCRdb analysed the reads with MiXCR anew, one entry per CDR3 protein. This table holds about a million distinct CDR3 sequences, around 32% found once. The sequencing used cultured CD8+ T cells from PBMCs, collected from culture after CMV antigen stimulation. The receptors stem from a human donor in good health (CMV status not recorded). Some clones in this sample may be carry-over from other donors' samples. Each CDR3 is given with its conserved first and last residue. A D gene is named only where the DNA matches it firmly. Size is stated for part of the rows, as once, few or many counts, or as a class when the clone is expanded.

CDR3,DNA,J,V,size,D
CACRGPYTGELFF,TGTGCCTGCCGGGGCCCCTACACCGGGGAGCTGTTTTTT,TRBJ2-2,TRBV7-8,many,NA
CASSPAGVSNQPQHF,TGTGCCAGCAGCCCGGCCGGGGTTAGCAATCAGCCCCAGCATTTT,TRBJ1-5,TRBV25-1,once,NA
CASSYRAGETQYF,TGTGCCAGCAGTTACAGGGCTGGGGAGACCCAGTACTTC,TRBJ2-5,TRBV27,NA,NA
CASSLATIGFWAEAFF,TGTGCCAGCAGCTTAGCCACGATCGGATTTTGGGCTGAAGCTTTCTTT,TRBJ1-1,TRBV11-2,NA,NA
CATLGMGLTSSYNEQFF,TGTGCCACCCTAGGGATGGGACTTACCTCCTCCTACAATGAGCAGTTCTTC,TRBJ2-1,TRBV6-2/TRBV6-3,NA,NA
CASSRRQRGNQPQHF,TGTGCCAGCAGCCGTAGACAACGGGGCAATCAGCCCCAGCATTTT,TRBJ1-5,TRBV13,NA,NA
CASRGLFITEAFF,TGTGCCAGCAGGGGACTTTTCATCACTGAAGCTTTCTTT,TRBJ1-1,TRBV12-3/TRBV12-4,NA,NA
CASSLAEGSSYNEQFF,TGTGCCAGCAGCTTAGCGGAGGGCAGCTCCTACAATGAGCAGTTCTTC,TRBJ2-1,TRBV7-6,few,NA
CASTTSGTDTQYF,TGTGCCAGTACTACGTCTGGCACAGATACGCAGTATTTT,TRBJ2-3,TRBV19,NA,NA
CASSHPRGLLERRNTEAFF,TGTGCCAGCAGCCATCCAAGGGGACTGCTGGAGAGACGGAACACTGAAGCTTTCTTT,TRBJ1-1,TRBV9,NA,NA
CASSLGGPGSGNTIYF,TGTGCCAGCAGCTTGGGGGGCCCGGGCTCTGGAAACACCATATATTTT,TRBJ1-3,TRBV5-6,once,NA
CANSHRGGGAGELFF,TGTGCCAACAGTCACCGCGGGGGAGGGGCCGGGGAGCTGTTTTTT,TRBJ2-2,TRBV27,NA,TRBD2
CSAARGGPTDTQYF,TGCAGTGCGGCCCGAGGGGGCCCGACAGATACGCAGTATTTT,TRBJ2-3,TRBV20-1,NA,TRBD1
CASSQELNNRYTF,TGCGCCAGCAGCCAAGAACTGAACAATCGCTACACCTTC,TRBJ1-2,TRBV4-1,NA,NA
CASGDGTSYEQYF,TGCGCCAGCGGGGACGGTACCTCCTACGAGCAGTACTTC,TRBJ2-7,TRBV5-1,NA,NA
CASSPTSTETQYF,TGTGCCAGCAGTCCAACGTCTACGGAGACCCAGTACTTC,TRBJ2-5,TRBV7-9,NA,NA
CASSPLRGLGDTQYF,TGTGCCAGTAGTCCCCTCCGGGGGCTGGGAGATACGCAGTATTTT,TRBJ2-3,TRBV19,once,NA
CASSYQGRYGIQYF,TGTGCCAGCAGTTATCAGGGGCGATACGGCATTCAGTACTTC,TRBJ2-4,TRBV6-5,NA,NA
CSAREGDRGYYQPQHF,TGCAGTGCTAGAGAGGGAGACAGGGGGTATTATCAGCCCCAGCATTTT,TRBJ1-5,TRBV20-1,NA,TRBD1
CASGSSGQGLETQYF,TGTGCTAGTGGTTCCTCGGGACAGGGATTAGAGACCCAGTACTTC,TRBJ2-5,TRBV12-5,NA,TRBD1
CAISESGGAVDTQYF,TGTGCCATCAGTGAAAGCGGGGGGGCCGTAGATACGCAGTATTTT,TRBJ2-3,TRBV10-3,NA,TRBD2
CASLLEKSGTEAFF,TGTGCCAGCCTGCTGGAAAAGTCAGGAACTGAAGCTTTCTTT,TRBJ1-1,TRBV12-3/TRBV12-4,few,NA
CASSLEVRVGGANQPQHF,TGTGCCAGCAGCCTAGAAGTACGAGTCGGAGGGGCCAATCAGCCCCAGCATTTT,TRBJ1-5,TRBV7-2,NA,NA
CSVEDRGRDSLMQTEQYF,TGCAGCGTTGAAGACAGGGGTCGGGACAGCCTCATGCAAACCGAGCAGTACTTC,TRBJ2-7,TRBV29-1,few,TRBD1
CASSLEPSVRTDTQYF,TGTGCCAGCAGCTTAGAGCCTAGCGTTCGCACAGATACGCAGTATTTT,TRBJ2-3,TRBV7-2,many,NA
CASSRPGQGVYGYTF,TGCGCCAGCAGCCGACCGGGACAGGGAGTCTATGGCTACACCTTC,TRBJ1-2,TRBV4-3,few,TRBD1
CASLIGWGTEAFF,TGCGCCTCCCTAATAGGTTGGGGCACTGAAGCTTTCTTT,TRBJ1-1,TRBV6-2/TRBV6-3,few,NA
CACSENPGRNTEAFF,TGCGCCTGCAGCGAGAACCCAGGGCGGAACACTGAAGCTTTCTTT,TRBJ1-1,TRBV5-1,NA,NA
CASSLGDRTNTYEQYF,TGTGCCAGCAGCTTGGGGGACAGGACCAACACCTACGAGCAGTACTTC,TRBJ2-7,TRBV5-8,few,TRBD1
CATLGGLEAFF,TGTGCCACCTTAGGCGGGCTTGAAGCTTTCTTT,TRBJ1-1,TRBV2,few,NA
CASSTGWGGYQETQYF,TGTGCCAGCAGCACGGGCTGGGGGGGTTACCAAGAGACCCAGTACTTC,TRBJ2-5,TRBV3-1,NA,TRBD2
CASSFQDSRALVNTEAFF,TGTGCCAGCAGTTTTCAGGATAGCAGGGCCTTAGTGAACACTGAAGCTTTCTTT,TRBJ1-1,TRBV12-3/TRBV12-4,many,NA
CASSPSRDYNNEQFF,TGTGCCAGCAGCCCGAGCCGGGACTACAACAATGAGCAGTTCTTC,TRBJ2-1,TRBV7-1,NA,TRBD2
CASSGGADNEQFF,TGTGCTAGTAGCGGGGGAGCCGACAATGAGCAGTTCTTC,TRBJ2-1,TRBV11-2,few,TRBD2
CASSSPGTSGGDEQFF,TGTGCCAGCAGCTCACCCGGGACTAGCGGGGGGGATGAGCAGTTCTTC,TRBJ2-1,TRBV6-8,few,TRBD2
CASSLDWSGVFDGYTF,TGTGCCAGCAGTTTAGACTGGTCAGGGGTGTTCGATGGCTACACCTTC,TRBJ1-2,TRBV27,NA,NA
CASRTPRDRGQTEAFF,TGTGCCAGTCGAACCCCCCGGGACAGGGGGCAAACTGAAGCTTTCTTT,TRBJ1-1,TRBV12-3/TRBV12-4,few,TRBD1
CALRRDGYTF,TGTGCCCTCCGGCGGGATGGCTACACCTTC,TRBJ1-2,TRBV6-1,few,NA
CASRTHRGRLETQYF,TGTGCCAGCAGAACACACAGGGGGCGCTTGGAGACCCAGTACTTC,TRBJ2-5,TRBV28,NA,TRBD1
CASSQDLSGTEAFF,TGCGCCAGCAGCCAAGATCTGTCAGGCACTGAAGCTTTCTTT,TRBJ1-1,TRBV4-3,NA,NA
CASSRGLAGSPKLTDTQYF,TGTGCCAGCAGCCGAGGACTAGCGGGGAGTCCTAAACTCACAGATACGCAGTATTTT,TRBJ2-3,TRBV27,NA,TRBD2
CASSDYGEAFF,TGTGCCAGCAGTGACTACGGTGAAGCTTTCTTT,TRBJ1-1,TRBV6-1,few,NA
CSVGDFAGNTIYF,TGCAGCGTTGGGGATTTTGCTGGAAACACCATATATTTT,TRBJ1-3,TRBV29-1,few,NA
CASSMDERGYTF,TGTGCCAGTAGTATGGACGAAAGGGGCTACACCTTC,TRBJ1-2,TRBV19,few,NA
CSVPSGASTDTQYF,TGCAGCGTTCCCAGCGGGGCTAGCACAGATACGCAGTATTTT,TRBJ2-3,TRBV29-1,NA,TRBD2
CASSQLHGALDGELFF,TGCGCCAGCAGCCAGTTGCACGGGGCTTTGGACGGGGAGCTGTTTTTT,TRBJ2-2,TRBV4-3,few,NA
CVSSLSPGLATGELFF,TGTGTCAGCAGCCTCTCACCGGGACTAGCCACCGGGGAGCTGTTTTTT,TRBJ2-2,TRBV11-2,NA,TRBD2
CASSYDPTSGVTLLTDTQYF,TGTGCCAGCAGTTACGACCCCACTAGCGGGGTGACCCTATTAACAGATACGCAGTATTTT,TRBJ2-3,TRBV6-2/TRBV6-3,NA,TRBD2
CSASIGGLNTEAFF,TGCAGTGCTAGTATCGGCGGACTGAACACTGAAGCTTTCTTT,TRBJ1-1,TRBV20-1,NA,NA
CASSLEMGGVGTEAFF,TGTGCCAGCAGCTTAGAGATGGGGGGGGTCGGCACTGAAGCTTTCTTT,TRBJ1-1,TRBV7-6,few,NA
CASNNSGGATEQFF,TGTGCCAGTAACAATAGCGGGGGGGCGACTGAGCAGTTCTTC,TRBJ2-1,TRBV19,NA,TRBD2
CASSQEPGHTVEAFF,TGTGCCAGCAGCCAAGAACCGGGACACACGGTTGAAGCTTTCTTT,TRBJ1-1,TRBV4-2,many,NA
CASSIRTGDSNQPQHF,TGTGCCAGTAGTATACGAACAGGGGATAGCAATCAGCCCCAGCATTTT,TRBJ1-5,TRBV19,once,TRBD1